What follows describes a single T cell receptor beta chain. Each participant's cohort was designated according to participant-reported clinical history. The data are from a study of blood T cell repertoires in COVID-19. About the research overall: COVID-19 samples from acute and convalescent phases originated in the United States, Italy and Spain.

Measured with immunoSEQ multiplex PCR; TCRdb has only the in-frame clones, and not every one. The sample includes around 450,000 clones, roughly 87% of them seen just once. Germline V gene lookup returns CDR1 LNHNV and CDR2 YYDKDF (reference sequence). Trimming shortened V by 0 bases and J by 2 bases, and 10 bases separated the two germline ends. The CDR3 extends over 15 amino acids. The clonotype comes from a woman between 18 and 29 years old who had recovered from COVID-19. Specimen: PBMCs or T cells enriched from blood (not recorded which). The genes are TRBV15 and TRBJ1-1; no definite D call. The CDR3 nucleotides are TGTGCCACCAGCAGAGATGGGGAGATTAACACTGAAGCTTTCTTT. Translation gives CATSRDGEINTEAFF.